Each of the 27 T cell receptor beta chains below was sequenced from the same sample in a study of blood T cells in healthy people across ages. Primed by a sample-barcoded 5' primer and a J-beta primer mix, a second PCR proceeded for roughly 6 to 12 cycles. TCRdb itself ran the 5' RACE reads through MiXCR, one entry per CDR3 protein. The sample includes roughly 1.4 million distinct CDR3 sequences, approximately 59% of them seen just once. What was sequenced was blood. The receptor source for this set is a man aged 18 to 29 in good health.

DNA of the CDR3: TGCAGTGCTGTGACTAGCGGGATGGCGGGTTATACGCAGTATTTT. Its protein product is CSAVTSGMAGYTQYF. This sequence joins TRBV20-1 and TRBJ2-3; 11 bases match TRBD2. Germline loops: CDR1 DFQATT, CDR2 SNEGSKA (reference sequence). With V trimmed by 5 bases and J by 7 bases, 11 bases remained unmatched. The CDR3 spans 15 residues.

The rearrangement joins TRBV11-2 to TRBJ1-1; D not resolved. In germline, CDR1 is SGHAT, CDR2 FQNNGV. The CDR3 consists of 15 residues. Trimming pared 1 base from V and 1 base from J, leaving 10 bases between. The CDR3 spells CASSLVVATNTEAFF. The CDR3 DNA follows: TGTGCCAGCAGCTTAGTTGTTGCAACGAACACTGAAGCTTTCTTT.

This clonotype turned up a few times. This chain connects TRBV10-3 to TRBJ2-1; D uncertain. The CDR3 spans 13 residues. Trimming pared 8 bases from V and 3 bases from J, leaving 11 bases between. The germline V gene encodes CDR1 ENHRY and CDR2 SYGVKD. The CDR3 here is CAISDRNYNEQFF. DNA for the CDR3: TGTGCCATCTCGGACCGAAACTACAATGAGCAGTTCTTC.

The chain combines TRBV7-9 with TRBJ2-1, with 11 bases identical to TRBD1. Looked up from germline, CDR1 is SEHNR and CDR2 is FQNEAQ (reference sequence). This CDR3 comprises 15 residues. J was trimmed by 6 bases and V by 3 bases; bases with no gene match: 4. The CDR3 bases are TGTGCCAGCAGCTTTGGACAGGGGGCGCGCAATGAGCAGTTCTTC. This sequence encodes CASSFGQGARNEQFF.

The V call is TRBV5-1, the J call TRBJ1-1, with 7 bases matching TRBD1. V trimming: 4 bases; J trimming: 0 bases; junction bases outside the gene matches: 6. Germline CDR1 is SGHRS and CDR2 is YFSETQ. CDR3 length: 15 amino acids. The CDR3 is CASSGRQGMNTEAFF. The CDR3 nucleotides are TGCGCCAGCAGCGGTCGACAGGGAATGAACACTGAAGCTTTCTTT.

CDR3 sequence: CASSWDITYEQYF. In nucleotides, the CDR3 is TGTGCCAGCAGCTGGGACATTACCTACGAGCAGTACTTC. The chain carries TRBV7-9 and TRBJ2-7; a possible D gene is TRBD1 (6 bases). V shed 4 bases and J shed 2 bases, with 9 bases lying between them. The V gene's germline CDR1 is SEHNR and CDR2 FQNEAQ (reference sequence). The CDR3 is 13 residues long.

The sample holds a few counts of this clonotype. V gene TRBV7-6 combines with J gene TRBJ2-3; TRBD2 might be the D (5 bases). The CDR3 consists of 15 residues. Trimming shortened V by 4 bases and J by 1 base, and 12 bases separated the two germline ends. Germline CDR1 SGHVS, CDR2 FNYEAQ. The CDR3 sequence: CASSSPTGGTDTQYF. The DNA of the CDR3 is TGTGCCAGCAGCTCACCTACCGGGGGCACAGATACGCAGTATTTT.

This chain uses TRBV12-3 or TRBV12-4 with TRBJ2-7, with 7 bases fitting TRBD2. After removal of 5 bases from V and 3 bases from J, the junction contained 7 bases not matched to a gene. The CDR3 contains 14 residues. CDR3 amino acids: CASSPTSVFYEQYF. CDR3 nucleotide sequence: TGTGCCAGCAGTCCTACTAGCGTCTTCTACGAGCAGTACTTC.

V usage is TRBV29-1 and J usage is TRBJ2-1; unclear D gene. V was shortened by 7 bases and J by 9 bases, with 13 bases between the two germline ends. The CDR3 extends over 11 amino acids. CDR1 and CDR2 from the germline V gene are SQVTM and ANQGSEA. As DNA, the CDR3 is TGCAGCGCCGGGCCCCCCCGTGAGCAGTTCTTC. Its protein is CSAGPPREQFF.

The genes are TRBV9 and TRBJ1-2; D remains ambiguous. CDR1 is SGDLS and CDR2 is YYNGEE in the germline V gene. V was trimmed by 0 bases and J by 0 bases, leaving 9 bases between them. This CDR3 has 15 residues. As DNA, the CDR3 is TGTGCCAGCAGCGTAGGGTCAGGACCTAACTATGGCTACACCTTC. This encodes CASSVGSGPNYGYTF.

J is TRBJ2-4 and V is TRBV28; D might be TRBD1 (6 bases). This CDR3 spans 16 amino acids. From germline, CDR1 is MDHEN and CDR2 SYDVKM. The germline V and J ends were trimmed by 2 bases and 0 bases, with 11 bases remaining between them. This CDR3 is CASSLAAGVAKNIQYF. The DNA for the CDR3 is TGTGCCAGCAGTTTAGCGGCAGGGGTAGCCAAAAACATTCAGTACTTC.

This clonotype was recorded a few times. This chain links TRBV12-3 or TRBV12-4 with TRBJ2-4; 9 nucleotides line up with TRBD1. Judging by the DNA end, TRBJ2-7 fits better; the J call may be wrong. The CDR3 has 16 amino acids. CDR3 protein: CASSPPVDRGSHEQYF. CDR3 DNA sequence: TGTGCCAGCAGCCCCCCCGTGGACAGGGGTTCCCACGAGCAGTACTTC.

Here the CDR3 DNA reads TGTGCCATCAGCAGGACAGGTGACGAGCAGTACTTC. Amino acids: CAISRTGDEQYF. The gene calls are TRBV10-3 and TRBJ2-7, with 7 bases that match TRBD1. Germline V lookup: CDR1 ENHRY, CDR2 SYGVKD. CDR3 size: 12 residues. With V trimmed by 6 bases and J by 5 bases, 4 bases remained unmatched.

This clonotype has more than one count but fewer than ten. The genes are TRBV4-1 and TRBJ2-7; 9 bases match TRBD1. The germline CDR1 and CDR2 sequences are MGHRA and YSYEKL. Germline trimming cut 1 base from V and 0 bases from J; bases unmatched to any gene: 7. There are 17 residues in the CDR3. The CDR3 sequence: CASSQVGQGLSSYEQYF. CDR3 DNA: TGCGCCAGCAGCCAAGTCGGACAGGGGTTAAGCTCCTACGAGCAGTACTTC.

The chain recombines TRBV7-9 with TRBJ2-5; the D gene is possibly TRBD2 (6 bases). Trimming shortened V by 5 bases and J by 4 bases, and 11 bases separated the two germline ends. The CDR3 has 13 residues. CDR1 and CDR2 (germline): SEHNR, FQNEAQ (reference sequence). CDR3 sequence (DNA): TGTGCCAGCAGCGCAAGGGGAGGAGAGACCCAGTACTTC. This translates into CASSARGGETQYF.

The CDR3 sequence is CSARVGFGASYEQYF. The CDR3 DNA reads TGCAGTGCTAGAGTTGGGTTCGGAGCCTCCTACGAGCAGTACTTC. The J gene is TRBJ2-7, the V gene TRBV20-1; D gene uncertain. There are 15 residues in the CDR3. V lost 1 base, J lost 0 bases, and 13 bases lay in between. Germline lookup yields CDR1 DFQATT and CDR2 SNEGSKA (reference sequence).

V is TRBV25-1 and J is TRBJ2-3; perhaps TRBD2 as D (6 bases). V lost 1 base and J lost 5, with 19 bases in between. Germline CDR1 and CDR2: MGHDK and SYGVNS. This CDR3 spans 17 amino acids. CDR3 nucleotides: TGTGCCAGCAGTGAATCGTGGCGGGATGTTTTGGTAGATACGCAGTATTTT. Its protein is CASSESWRDVLVDTQYF.

The chain's CDR3 is CASSFIRTGELFF. For the CDR3, the DNA is TGTGCCAGCAGTTTTATCCGGACCGGGGAGCTGTTTTTT. The chain is built from TRBV27 and TRBJ2-2, with unresolved D. This CDR3 is 13 amino acids long. Looked up from germline, CDR1 is MNHEY and CDR2 is SMNVEV (reference sequence). Trimming removed 3 bases from V and 5 bases from J, with 7 bases in between.

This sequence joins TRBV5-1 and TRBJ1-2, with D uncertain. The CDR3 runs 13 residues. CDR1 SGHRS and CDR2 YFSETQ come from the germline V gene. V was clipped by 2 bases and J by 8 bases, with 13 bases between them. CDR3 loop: CASSFNTDGGYTF. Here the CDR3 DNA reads TGCGCCAGCAGCTTCAACACCGATGGGGGCTACACCTTC.

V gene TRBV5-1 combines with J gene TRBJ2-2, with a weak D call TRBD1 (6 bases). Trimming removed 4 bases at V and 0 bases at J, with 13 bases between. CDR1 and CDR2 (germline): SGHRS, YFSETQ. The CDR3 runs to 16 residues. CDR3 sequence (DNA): TGCGCCAGCAGCCACCCGGGACAAACGAACACCGGGGAGCTGTTTTTT. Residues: CASSHPGQTNTGELFF.

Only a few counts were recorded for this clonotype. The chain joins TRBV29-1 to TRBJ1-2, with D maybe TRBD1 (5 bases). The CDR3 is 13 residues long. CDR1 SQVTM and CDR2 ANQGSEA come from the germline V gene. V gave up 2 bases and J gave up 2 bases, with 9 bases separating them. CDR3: CSVELQGNYGYTF. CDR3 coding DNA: TGCAGCGTTGAACTGCAGGGAAACTATGGCTACACCTTC.

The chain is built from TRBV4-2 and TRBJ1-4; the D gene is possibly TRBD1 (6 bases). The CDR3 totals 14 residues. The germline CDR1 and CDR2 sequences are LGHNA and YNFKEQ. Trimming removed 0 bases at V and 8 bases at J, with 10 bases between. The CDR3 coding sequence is TGTGCCAGCAGCCAAGACCAGGGGTTGGAAAAACTGTTTTTT. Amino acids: CASSQDQGLEKLFF.

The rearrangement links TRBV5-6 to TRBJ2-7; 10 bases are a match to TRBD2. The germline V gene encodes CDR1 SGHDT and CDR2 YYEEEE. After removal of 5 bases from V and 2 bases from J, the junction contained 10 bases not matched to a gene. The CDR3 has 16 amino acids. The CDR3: CASRPLTSGLAYEQYF. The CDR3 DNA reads TGTGCCAGCAGGCCCTTGACTAGCGGGCTAGCCTACGAGCAGTACTTC. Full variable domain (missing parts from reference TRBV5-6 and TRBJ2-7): DAGVTQSPTHLIKTRGQQVTLRCSPKSGHDTVSWYQQALGQGPQFIFQYYEEEERQRGNFPDRFSGHQFPNYSSELNVNALLLGDSALYLCASRPLTSGLAYEQYFGPGTRLTVT.

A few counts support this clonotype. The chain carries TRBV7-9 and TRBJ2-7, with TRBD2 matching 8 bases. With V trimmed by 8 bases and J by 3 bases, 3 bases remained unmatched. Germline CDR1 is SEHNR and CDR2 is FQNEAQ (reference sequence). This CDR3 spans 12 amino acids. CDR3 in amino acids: CASPGRDYEQYF. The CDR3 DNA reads TGTGCCAGCCCCGGGAGGGACTACGAGCAGTACTTC.

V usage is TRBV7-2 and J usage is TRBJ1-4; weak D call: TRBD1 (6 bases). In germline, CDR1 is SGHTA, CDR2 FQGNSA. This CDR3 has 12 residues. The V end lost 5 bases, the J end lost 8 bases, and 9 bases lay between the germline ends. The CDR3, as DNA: TGTGCCAGCAGCGGAGACAGGGAAAAACTGTTTTTT. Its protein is CASSGDREKLFF.

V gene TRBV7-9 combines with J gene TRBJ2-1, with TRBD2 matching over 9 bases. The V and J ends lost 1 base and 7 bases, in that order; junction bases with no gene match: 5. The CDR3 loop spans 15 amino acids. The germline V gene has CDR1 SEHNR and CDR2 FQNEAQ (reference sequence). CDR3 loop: CASSLVAGAGNEQFF. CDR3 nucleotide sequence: TGTGCCAGCAGCTTAGTAGCGGGGGCGGGGAATGAGCAGTTCTTC. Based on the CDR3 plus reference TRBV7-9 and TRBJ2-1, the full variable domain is DTGVSQNPRHKITKRGQNVTFRCDPISEHNRLYWYRQTLGQGPEFLTYFQNEAQLEKSRLLSDRFSAERPKGSFSTLEIQRTEQGDSAMYLCASSLVAGAGNEQFFGPGTRLTVL.

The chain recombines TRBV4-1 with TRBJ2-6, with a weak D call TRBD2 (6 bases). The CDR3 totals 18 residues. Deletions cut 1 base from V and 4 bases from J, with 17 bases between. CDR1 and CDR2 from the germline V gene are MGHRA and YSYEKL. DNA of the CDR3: TGCGCCAGCAGCCAAGTAGCGGCCGGGTTCAGCGGGGCCAACGTCCTGACTTTC. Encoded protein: CASSQVAAGFSGANVLTF.